The 11 T cell receptor beta chains listed next were all sequenced from one sample in a study of spatial heterogeneity in lung cancer. The time point: blood at routine non-recurrence follow-up after resection. TCRdb reprocessed the 5' RACE reads via MiXCR and lists one record per CDR3 protein. This sample carries just over 70,000 distinct CDR3 sequences, nearly 9% of them seen once, and the ten largest clones take more than 1.5%. This specimen consisted of PBMCs, obtained at follow-up. These receptors were obtained from a female donor with early-stage non-small cell lung cancer.

In its sample, this clonotype was seen many times. The J gene is TRBJ1-3, the V gene TRBV2; 7 nucleotides match TRBD1. The CDR3 runs to 17 residues. V lost 1 base to trimming and J lost 3 bases; unmatched junction nucleotides: 9. In germline, CDR1 is SNHLY, CDR2 FYNNEI. CDR3 loop: CASSEGRQGDIGNTIYF. CDR3 DNA sequence: TGTGCCAGCAGTGAAGGGCGGCAGGGGGATATTGGAAACACCATATATTTT.

J is TRBJ2-2 and V is TRBV2, with 8 bases that match TRBD1. Germline CDR1 and CDR2: SNHLY and FYNNEI. Trimming cost V 6 bases and J 2 bases; bases outside gene matches: 11. The CDR3 length is 17 residues. Here the CDR3 DNA reads TGTGCCAGCAGACAATCAGGGGGCGCCGGAAACACCGGGGAGCTGTTTTTT. This codes for CASRQSGGAGNTGELFF.

The sample holds many counts of this clonotype. The chain combines TRBV19 with TRBJ2-1; no clear D gene. CDR1 is LNHDA, CDR2 SQIVND, per germline (reference sequence). Trimming removed 5 bases at V and 5 bases at J, with 13 bases between. The CDR3 loop spans 14 amino acids. The chain's CDR3 is CASSPRASNNEQFF. In nucleotides, the CDR3 is TGTGCCAGTAGTCCTCGGGCGTCGAACAATGAGCAGTTCTTC.

In this sample, this clonotype turned up a few times. V is TRBV20-1 and J is TRBJ1-2, with D unresolved. CDR1 and CDR2 (germline): DFQATT, SNEGSKA (reference sequence). There are 12 residues in the CDR3. The CDR3 region is CSVALDENGYTF. DNA for the CDR3: TGCAGCGTCGCCCTGGACGAGAATGGCTACACCTTC.

This clonotype was seen at least ten times. The V and J genes are TRBV20-1 and TRBJ1-6; D gene uncertain. Germline CDR1 DFQATT, CDR2 SNEGSKA (reference sequence). Trimming removed 6 bases from V and 7 bases from J, with 16 bases in between. The CDR3 spans 14 residues. The CDR3 reads CSAPTRAGNSPLHF. CDR3 DNA: TGCAGTGCACCCACGAGGGCAGGAAATTCACCCCTCCACTTT.

This clonotype was seen a handful of times. The CDR3 DNA follows: TGTGCCAGCAGCTTAGGCAGCTATAGCAATCAGCCCCAGCATTTT. It translates to CASSLGSYSNQPQHF. This chain joins TRBV7-9 and TRBJ1-5; D not resolved. This CDR3 comprises 15 residues. The germline gives CDR1 SEHNR, CDR2 FQNEAQ (reference sequence). Trimming stripped 1 base from V and 0 bases from J, with 7 bases between.

This clonotype was picked up a small number of times. This chain connects TRBV7-3 to TRBJ2-3; D is unclear. Between the trimmed V and J ends, which lost 4 bases and 4 bases, there was a span of 12 bases. The CDR3 covers 14 residues. The germline V gene has CDR1 SGHTA and CDR2 FQGTGA. The chain's CDR3 is CASSSPRDPDTQYF. The CDR3 region has the DNA TGTGCCAGCAGCTCCCCCAGAGATCCAGATACGCAGTATTTT.

This clonotype was counted many times. The genes are TRBV19 and TRBJ1-4; no firm D call. Germline loops: CDR1 LNHDA, CDR2 SQIVND (reference sequence). Trimming took off 5 bases at V and 8 bases at J, with 15 bases between the two ends. The CDR3 loop spans 14 amino acids. The CDR3 region is CASSANDRVEKLFF. The CDR3 DNA follows: TGTGCCAGTAGTGCGAATGACCGCGTCGAAAAACTGTTTTTT.

The rearrangement uses TRBV28 and TRBJ1-5; TRBD1 matches 12 bases. The length of the CDR3 is 15 residues. Germline V gene sequence: CDR1 MDHEN, CDR2 SYDVKM. Trimming cost V 7 bases and J 7 bases; bases outside gene matches: 8. CDR3: CASTAAGQGAQPQHF. The CDR3 DNA reads TGTGCCAGCACTGCAGCGGGACAGGGGGCGCAGCCCCAGCATTTT. Full variable domain (missing parts from reference TRBV28 and TRBJ1-5): DVKVTQSSRYLVKRTGEKVFLECVQDMDHENMFWYRQDPGLGLRLIYFSYDVKMKEKGDIPEGYSVSREKKERFSLILESASTNQTSMYLCASTAAGQGAQPQHFGDGTRLSIL.

This rearrangement joins TRBV7-6 to TRBJ2-3; 11 bases map to TRBD2. Unmatched junction bases numbered 5, after V lost 1 base and J lost 5 bases. The CDR3 has 16 residues. CDR1 is SGHVS and CDR2 is FNYEAQ in the germline V gene. The CDR3 DNA follows: TGTGCCAGCAGCTTAGATAGCGGGAGGGCGGGAGATACGCAGTATTTT. It encodes CASSLDSGRAGDTQYF.

At least ten counts were recorded for this clonotype. The chain carries TRBV28 and TRBJ1-1; 7 bases map to TRBD1. Trimming removed 6 bases from V and 0 bases from J; junction bases left unmatched: 4. CDR3 length: 14 residues. Germline lookup yields CDR1 MDHEN and CDR2 SYDVKM. The CDR3 is CASRLQGLNTEAFF. The CDR3 DNA is TGTGCCAGCAGACTACAGGGGCTGAACACTGAAGCTTTCTTT.